This TCR beta chain was captured by sequencing in a study of Graves' ophthalmopathy and Graves' hyperthyroidism. Study-wide results and caveats: For predicting ophthalmopathy progression, the model had 70.59% sensitivity and approximately 72% specificity. Built on 13 signatures, a model told ophthalmopathy apart from stable hyperthyroidism with approximately 88% sensitivity and approximately 80% specificity.

Trimming at V came to 4 bases and at J to 7 bases, leaving 11 bases not matched to a gene. CDR1 and CDR2 (germline): ENHRY, SYGVKD. This CDR3 has 16 amino acids. Pregnancy or lactation, uncontrolled infections and other autoimmune diseases were grounds for excluding patients. CDR3 regions of TCR beta were amplified from RNA transcripts. Following a first-round RT-PCR that used HTBI primers, a second-round multiplex PCR was carried out. TCRdb redid the calling of the multiplex PCR reads with MiXCR, one entry per CDR3 protein. The sample includes hundreds of thousands of distinct CDR3 sequences, about 40% seen only once; the top ten take more than 2.5%. Regarding this clonotype: Its antigen is still unknown.

This TCR derives from an adult man with Graves' ophthalmopathy. Source material: peripheral blood. The chain carries TRBV10-3 and TRBJ1-4; 8 bases line up with TRBD1. The CDR3 spells CAISGTGSREGEKLFF. Here the CDR3 DNA reads TGTGCCATCAGTGGGACAGGGTCCCGGGAAGGTGAAAAACTGTTTTTT.